The 23 T cell receptor beta chains given below trace back to one sample, sequenced in a study of blood T cell repertoires in COVID-19. Repertoires were generated with immunoSEQ multiplex PCR, while TCRdb's copy carries only in-frame clones and drops some. The table has about half a million clones, about 85% seen once. Sequencing was carried out using PBMCs or T cells enriched from blood (not recorded which). Receptors were obtained from an older woman who had recovered from COVID-19.

This chain joins TRBV5-8 and TRBJ2-7; D may be TRBD2 (7 bases). V lost 9 bases and J lost 3, with 19 bases in between. Germline V gene lookup returns CDR1 SGHTS and CDR2 YDEGEE. This CDR3 comprises 14 residues. DNA of the CDR3: TGTGCCACCCAAAGGGGGGGCGGGAGCTACGAGCAGTACTTC. Translated, it gives CATQRGGGSYEQYF.

The chain is built from TRBV7-2 and TRBJ2-5; 8 positions match TRBD2. Trimming at V came to 1 base and at J to 5 bases, leaving 9 bases not matched to a gene. The CDR3 extends over 16 amino acids. CDR1 SGHTA and CDR2 FQGNSA come from the germline V gene. The CDR3 spells CASSLGLRGARETQYF. The CDR3 DNA reads as TGTGCCAGCAGCTTAGGTTTGCGGGGGGCGAGGGAGACCCAGTACTTC.

The gene calls are TRBV25-1 and TRBJ2-1; 7 positions agree with TRBD1. CDR3 length equals 14 residues. Per the germline V gene, CDR1 is MGHDK and CDR2 is SYGVNS. With 3 bases clipped from V and 10 bases from J, the junction kept 9 bases outside the gene matches. The CDR3 DNA follows: TGTGCCAGCAGTGACCCGGGACAGAAACACGAGCAGTTCTTC. This translates into CASSDPGQKHEQFF.

V usage is TRBV2 and J usage is TRBJ2-2; D possibly corresponds to TRBD2 (5 bases). The CDR3 totals 13 residues. Germline V gene data show CDR1 as SNHLY and CDR2 as FYNNEI. Trimming stripped 8 bases from V and 1 base from J, with 8 bases between. The CDR3 loop is CASRRENTGELFF. CDR3 DNA sequence: TGTGCCAGCCGACGGGAGAACACCGGGGAGCTGTTTTTT.

Concerning this clone: Other DNA sequences in this specimen translate into the identical CDR3. The gene calls are TRBV15 and TRBJ1-5; D might be TRBD1 (6 bases). Germline V CDR1 and CDR2: LNHNV, YYDKDF (reference sequence). This CDR3 has 14 amino acids. Trimming removed 3 bases at V and 3 bases at J, with 9 bases between. The chain's CDR3 is CATSRDRNNQPQHF. The CDR3 bases are TGTGCCACCAGCAGGGACAGAAACAATCAGCCCCAGCATTTT.

The V call is TRBV5-1, the J call TRBJ2-1; D is unclear. Germline CDR1 reads SGHRS; CDR2 reads YFSETQ. The CDR3 is made up of 15 amino acids. The germline V and J ends were trimmed by 6 bases and 3 bases, with 16 bases remaining between them. The CDR3 reads CASKASYYYYNEQFF. For the CDR3, the DNA is TGCGCCAGCAAGGCCTCCTACTACTACTACAATGAGCAGTTCTTC.

The V and J genes are TRBV5-4 and TRBJ2-3; D unclear. This CDR3 region has 14 residues. V was trimmed by 4 bases and J by 2 bases, leaving 11 bases between them. Germline V gene data show CDR1 as SGHNT and CDR2 as YYREEE (reference sequence). The CDR3: CASSLSTATDTQYF. CDR3 sequence (DNA): TGTGCCAGCAGCCTGAGCACTGCCACAGATACGCAGTATTTT.

V gene TRBV9 combines with J gene TRBJ1-2, with a weak D call TRBD1 (6 bases). V was cut by 4 bases and J by 8 bases, with 12 bases left in between. Germline V CDR1 and CDR2: SGDLS, YYNGEE. This CDR3 is 12 amino acids long. The CDR3 bases are TGTGCCAGCAGCCTGGGACATGGAGGCTACACCTTC. Protein: CASSLGHGGYTF.

The J gene is TRBJ2-3, the V gene TRBV7-9; D might be TRBD1 (6 bases). CDR3 length: 16 amino acids. V was cut by 2 bases and J by 4 bases, with 16 bases left in between. The germline CDR1 and CDR2 sequences are SEHNR and FQNEAQ (reference sequence). CDR3 sequence reads: CASSLNGQGMADTQYF. CDR3 DNA sequence: TGTGCCAGCAGCTTAAATGGTCAGGGGATGGCAGATACGCAGTATTTT.

This rearrangement joins TRBV5-1 to TRBJ1-3; D not resolved. Germline V CDR1 and CDR2: SGHRS, YFSETQ. The length of the CDR3 is 16 residues. Trimming removed 0 bases at V and 0 bases at J, with 10 bases between. CDR3 region: CASSLGQVSSGNTIYF. CDR3 DNA sequence: TGCGCCAGCAGCTTGGGTCAGGTCTCCTCTGGAAACACCATATATTTT.

The J gene is TRBJ1-5, the V gene TRBV28, with unresolved D. This CDR3 region has 16 residues. Trimming removed 3 bases from V and 3 bases from J, with 15 bases in between. In germline, CDR1 is MDHEN, CDR2 SYDVKM. CDR3 in amino acids: CASSFFPPHFNQPQHF. The CDR3 DNA follows: TGTGCCAGCAGTTTTTTCCCTCCACATTTCAATCAGCCCCAGCATTTT.

J is TRBJ2-3 and V is TRBV29-1, with no clear D. The CDR3 length is 13 residues. V was cut by 0 bases and J by 2 bases, with 6 bases left in between. Germline V gene data show CDR1 as SQVTM and CDR2 as ANQGSEA. CDR3 nucleotides: TGCAGCGTTGAAGATCCTTTCACAGATACGCAGTATTTT. Its translation is CSVEDPFTDTQYF.

The rearrangement uses TRBV19 and TRBJ1-5; D may be TRBD1 (5 bases). Germline V gene sequence: CDR1 LNHDA, CDR2 SQIVND (reference sequence). V shed 5 bases and J shed 1 base, with 9 bases lying between them. This CDR3 spans 14 amino acids. CDR3: CASSWGGSNQPQHF. The CDR3 region has the DNA TGTGCCAGTAGTTGGGGGGGAAGCAATCAGCCCCAGCATTTT.

The gene calls are TRBV10-2 and TRBJ2-4; 7 positions agree with TRBD1. The germline gives CDR1 WSHSY, CDR2 SAAADI. Trimming removed 3 bases from V and 1 base from J; junction bases left unmatched: 6. The CDR3 covers 16 residues. CDR3 protein: CASSERQGLAKNIQYF. The CDR3 DNA follows: TGCGCCAGCAGTGAAAGACAGGGTCTCGCCAAAAACATTCAGTACTTC.

This chain connects TRBV10-3 to TRBJ1-1, with D perhaps TRBD1 (6 bases). Germline V CDR1 and CDR2: ENHRY, SYGVKD. The CDR3 runs 12 residues. Trimming stripped 10 bases from V and 1 base from J, with 10 bases between. This chain's CDR3 is CATTTGNTEAFF. As DNA, the CDR3 is TGTGCCACCACGACAGGGAACACTGAAGCTTTCTTT.

J is TRBJ2-3 and V is TRBV3-1 (or the pseudogene TRBV3-2), with D perhaps TRBD2 (7 bases). Germline values: CDR1 LGHDT, CDR2 YNNKEL (reference sequence). V lost 0 bases and J 3 bases, leaving 16 bases between the germline ends. The CDR3 is 17 amino acids. Here the CDR3 reads CASSQDLGGAETDTQYF. The CDR3 region has the DNA TGTGCCAGCAGCCAAGATCTAGGGGGGGCCGAGACAGATACGCAGTATTTT.

The chain recombines TRBV6-5 with TRBJ2-7; D is perhaps TRBD1 (5 bases). The V end was cut by 0 bases, the J end by 4 bases, with 10 bases between. The CDR3 extends over 14 amino acids. Germline V lookup: CDR1 MNHEY, CDR2 SVGAGI. CDR3 sequence (DNA): TGTGCCAGCAGTTACTCCGGCAGGGTATACGAGCAGTACTTC. Translating it yields CASSYSGRVYEQYF.

The chain joins TRBV7-9 to TRBJ2-6, with TRBD1 matching 7 bases. Germline lookup yields CDR1 SEHNR and CDR2 FQNEAQ (reference sequence). Unmatched junction bases numbered 5, after V lost 6 bases and J lost 3 bases. The CDR3 loop spans 15 amino acids. The CDR3 DNA sequence: TGTGCCAGCAGTTCAGGGGGTGGTGGGGCCAACGTCCTGACTTTC. The encoded protein is CASSSGGGGANVLTF.

The rearrangement joins TRBV5-1 to TRBJ2-7; D perhaps matches TRBD1 (8 bases). Per germline, CDR1 SGHRS and CDR2 YFSETQ. V gave up 0 bases and J gave up 3 bases, with 16 bases separating them. The CDR3 consists of 16 residues. CDR3 sequence: CASSLDRGEGIYEQYF. The CDR3 nucleotides read TGCGCCAGCAGCTTGGACAGGGGGGAGGGAATCTACGAGCAGTACTTC.

This clone was seen just once. The CDR3 spells CASSLNQGANSPLHF. CDR3 sequence (DNA): TGCGCCAGCAGCTTGAATCAGGGGGCGAATTCACCCCTCCACTTT. The rearrangement joins TRBV5-1 to TRBJ1-6, with 8 bases identical to TRBD1. J was trimmed by 7 bases and V by 1 base; bases with no gene match: 4. CDR1 is SGHRS, CDR2 YFSETQ, per germline. There are 15 residues in the CDR3.

The rearrangement links TRBV3-1 (or the pseudogene TRBV3-2) to TRBJ1-2, with D possibly matching TRBD1 (5 bases). The CDR3 runs 13 residues. Trimming removed 2 bases from V and 4 bases from J, with 8 bases in between. Germline V lookup: CDR1 LGHDT, CDR2 YNNKEL (reference sequence). The CDR3 protein is CASSQQGGYGYTF. The CDR3 region has the DNA TGTGCCAGCAGCCAACAGGGTGGCTATGGCTACACCTTC.

The chain carries TRBV6-1 and TRBJ1-5; tentative D call: TRBD1 (5 bases). Germline CDR1 reads MNHNS; CDR2 reads SASEGT. The germline V and J ends were trimmed by 3 bases and 0 bases, with 12 bases remaining between them. The CDR3 extends over 16 amino acids. The CDR3 reads CASSEGGVYSNQPQHF. In nucleotides, the CDR3 is TGTGCCAGCAGTGAGGGGGGTGTTTATAGCAATCAGCCCCAGCATTTT.

CDR3 nucleotides: TGTGCCAGCAGTGAACGCGCGGGGGGGCTGGAGACCCAGTACTTC. Amino acids: CASSERAGGLETQYF. The rearrangement uses TRBV2 and TRBJ2-5; 9 bases agree with TRBD2. The CDR3 contains 15 residues. The V gene end was trimmed by 2 bases and the J gene end by 5 bases; junction bases not matched to a gene: 6. Germline CDR1 and CDR2: SNHLY and FYNNEI.